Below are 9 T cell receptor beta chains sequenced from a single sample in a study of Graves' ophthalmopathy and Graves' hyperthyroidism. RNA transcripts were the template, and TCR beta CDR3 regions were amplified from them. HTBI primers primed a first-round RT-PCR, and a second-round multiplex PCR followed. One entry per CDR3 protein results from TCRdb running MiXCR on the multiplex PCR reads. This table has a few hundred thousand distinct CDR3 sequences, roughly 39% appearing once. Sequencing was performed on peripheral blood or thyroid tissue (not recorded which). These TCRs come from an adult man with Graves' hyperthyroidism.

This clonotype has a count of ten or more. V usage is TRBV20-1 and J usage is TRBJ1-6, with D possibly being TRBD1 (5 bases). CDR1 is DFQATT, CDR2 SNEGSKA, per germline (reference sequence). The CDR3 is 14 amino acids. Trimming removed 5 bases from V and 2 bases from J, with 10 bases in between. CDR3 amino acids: CSAGDGTYNSPLHF. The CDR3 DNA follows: TGCAGTGCTGGGGACGGGACCTATAATTCACCCCTCCACTTT.

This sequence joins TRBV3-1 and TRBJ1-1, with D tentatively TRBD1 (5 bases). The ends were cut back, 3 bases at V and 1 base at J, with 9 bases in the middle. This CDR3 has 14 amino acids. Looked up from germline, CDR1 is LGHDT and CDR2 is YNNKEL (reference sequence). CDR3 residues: CASSQRDRNTEAFF. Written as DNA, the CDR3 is TGTGCCAGCAGCCAGAGGGACCGGAACACTGAAGCTTTCTTT.

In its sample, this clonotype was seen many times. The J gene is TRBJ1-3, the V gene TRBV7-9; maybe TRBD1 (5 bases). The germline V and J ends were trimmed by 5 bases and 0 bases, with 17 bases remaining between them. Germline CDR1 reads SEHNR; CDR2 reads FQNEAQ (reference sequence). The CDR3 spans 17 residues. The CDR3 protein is CASSRTGTENSGNTIYF. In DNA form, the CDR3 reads TGTGCCAGCAGCCGAACTGGGACGGAAAACTCTGGAAACACCATATATTTT. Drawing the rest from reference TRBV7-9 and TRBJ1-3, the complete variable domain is DTGVSQNPRHKITKRGQNVTFRCDPISEHNRLYWYRQTLGQGPEFLTYFQNEAQLEKSRLLSDRFSAERPKGSFSTLEIQRTEQGDSAMYLCASSRTGTENSGNTIYFGEGSWLTVV.

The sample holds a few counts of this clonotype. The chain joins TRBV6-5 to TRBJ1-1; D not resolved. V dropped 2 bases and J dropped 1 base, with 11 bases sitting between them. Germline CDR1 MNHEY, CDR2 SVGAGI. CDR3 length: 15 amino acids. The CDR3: CASSYTPWGNTEAFF. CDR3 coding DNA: TGTGCCAGCAGTTACACCCCCTGGGGGAACACTGAAGCTTTCTTT.

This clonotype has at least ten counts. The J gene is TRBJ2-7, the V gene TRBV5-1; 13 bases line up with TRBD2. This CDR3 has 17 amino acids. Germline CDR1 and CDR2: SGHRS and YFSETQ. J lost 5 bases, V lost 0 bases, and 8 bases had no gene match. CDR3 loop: CASSLELAGGPRHEQYF. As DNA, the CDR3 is TGCGCCAGCAGCTTGGAACTAGCGGGAGGGCCACGCCACGAGCAGTACTTC.

The CDR3, as DNA: TGTGCCAGCAGTCCGTTAGCGGACAGCTCCTACAATGAGCAGTACTTC. Residues: CASSPLADSSYNEQYF. This chain joins TRBV12-3 or TRBV12-4 and TRBJ2-7; either TRBD1 or TRBD2 may fit D (6 bases each). V lost 5 bases to trimming and J lost 7 bases, with 24 bases between them. This CDR3 spans 16 amino acids.

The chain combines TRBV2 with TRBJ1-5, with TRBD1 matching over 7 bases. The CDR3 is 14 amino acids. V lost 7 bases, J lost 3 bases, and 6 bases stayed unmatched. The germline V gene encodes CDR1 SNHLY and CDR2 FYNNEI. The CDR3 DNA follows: TGTGCCAGCACCTACAGGGGCCCCAATCAGCCCCAGCATTTT. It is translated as CASTYRGPNQPQHF. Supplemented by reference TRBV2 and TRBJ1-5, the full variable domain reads EPEVTQTPSHQVTQMGQEVILRCVPISNHLYFYWYRQILGQKVEFLVSFYNNEISEKSEIFDDQFSVERPDGSNFTLKIRSTKLEDSAMYFCASTYRGPNQPQHFGDGTRLSIL.

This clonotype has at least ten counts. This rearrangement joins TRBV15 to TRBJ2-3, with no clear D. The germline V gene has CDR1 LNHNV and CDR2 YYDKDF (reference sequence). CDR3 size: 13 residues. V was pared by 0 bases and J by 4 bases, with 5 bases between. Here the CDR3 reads CATSRDPADTQYF. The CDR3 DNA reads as TGTGCCACCAGCAGAGATCCGGCAGATACGCAGTATTTT.

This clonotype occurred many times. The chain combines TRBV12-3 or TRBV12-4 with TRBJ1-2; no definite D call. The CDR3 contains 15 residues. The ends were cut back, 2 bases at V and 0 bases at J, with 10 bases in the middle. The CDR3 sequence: CASSLRAAPNYGYTF. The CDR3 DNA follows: TGTGCCAGCAGTTTAAGGGCAGCTCCTAACTATGGCTACACCTTC.